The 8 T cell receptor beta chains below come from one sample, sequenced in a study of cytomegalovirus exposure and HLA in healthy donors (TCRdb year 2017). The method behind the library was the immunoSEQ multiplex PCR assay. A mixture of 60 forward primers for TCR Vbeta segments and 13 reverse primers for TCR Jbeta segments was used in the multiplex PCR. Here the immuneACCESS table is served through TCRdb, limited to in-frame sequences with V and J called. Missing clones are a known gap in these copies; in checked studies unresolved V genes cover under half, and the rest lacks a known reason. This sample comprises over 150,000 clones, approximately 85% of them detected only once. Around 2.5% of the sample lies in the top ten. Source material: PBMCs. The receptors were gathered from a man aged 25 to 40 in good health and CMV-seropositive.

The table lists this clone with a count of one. The CDR3 bases are TGTGCCAGCAGCTCGCAGGTGACCGGATCCTACAATGAGCAGTTCTTC. This gives the protein CASSSQVTGSYNEQFF. The J gene is TRBJ2-1, the V gene TRBV7-2; D ambiguous. Germline V CDR1 and CDR2: SGHTA, FQGNSA. The CDR3 contains 16 residues. V was pared by 4 bases and J by 1 base, with 14 bases between.

CDR3 amino acids: CASSGGRGETQYF. The CDR3 DNA is TGTGCCAGCAGTGGGGGGAGGGGAGAGACCCAGTACTTC. The V gene is TRBV2, the J gene TRBJ2-5; TRBD2 agrees at 7 bases. Germline CDR1 SNHLY, CDR2 FYNNEI. V trimming: 4 bases; J trimming: 4 bases; junction bases outside the gene matches: 3. The CDR3 sequence is 13 residues long.

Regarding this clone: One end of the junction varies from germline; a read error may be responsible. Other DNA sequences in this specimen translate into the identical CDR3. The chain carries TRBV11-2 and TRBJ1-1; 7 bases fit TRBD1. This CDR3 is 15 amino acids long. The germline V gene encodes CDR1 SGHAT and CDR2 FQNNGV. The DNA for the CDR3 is TGTGCCAGTAGCTCCTACAGGGGCCCGAACACTGAAGCTTTCTTT. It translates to CASSSYRGPNTEAFF.

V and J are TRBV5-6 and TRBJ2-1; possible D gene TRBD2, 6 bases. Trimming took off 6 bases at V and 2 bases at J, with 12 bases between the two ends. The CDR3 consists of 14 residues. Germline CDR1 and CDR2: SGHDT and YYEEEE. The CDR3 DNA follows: TGTGCCAGCAAGGAACTAGCCGCCTACAATGAGCAGTTCTTC. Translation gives CASKELAAYNEQFF.

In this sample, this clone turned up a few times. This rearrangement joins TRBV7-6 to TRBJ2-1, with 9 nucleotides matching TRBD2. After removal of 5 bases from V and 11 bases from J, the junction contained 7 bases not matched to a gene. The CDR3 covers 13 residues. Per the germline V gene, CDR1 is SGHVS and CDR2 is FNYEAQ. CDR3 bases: TGTGCCAGCAGCCAGGTTCTAGCGGGGCAGCAGTTCTTC. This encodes CASSQVLAGQQFF.

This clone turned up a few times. CDR3 residues: CASSDVRGITEAFF. For the CDR3, the DNA is TGTGCCAGCAGTGATGTACGGGGGATCACTGAAGCTTTCTTT. V gene TRBV2 combines with J gene TRBJ1-1, with D possibly TRBD1 on 5 matching bases. The V end lost 3 bases, the J end lost 4 bases, and 12 bases lay between the germline ends. The CDR3 is 14 amino acids. Germline V CDR1 and CDR2: SNHLY, FYNNEI.

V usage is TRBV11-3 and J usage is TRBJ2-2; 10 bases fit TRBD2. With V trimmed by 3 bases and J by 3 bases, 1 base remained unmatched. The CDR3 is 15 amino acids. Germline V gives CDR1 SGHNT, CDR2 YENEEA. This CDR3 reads CASSFLAGDTGELFF. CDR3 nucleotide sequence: TGTGCCAGCAGCTTTCTAGCGGGAGACACCGGGGAGCTGTTTTTT.

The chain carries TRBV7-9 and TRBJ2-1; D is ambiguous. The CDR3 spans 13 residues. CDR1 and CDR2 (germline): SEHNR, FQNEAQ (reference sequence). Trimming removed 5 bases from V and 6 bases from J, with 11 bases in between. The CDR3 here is CASSQTDINEQFF. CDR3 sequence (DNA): TGTGCCAGCAGCCAGACCGACATCAATGAGCAGTTCTTC. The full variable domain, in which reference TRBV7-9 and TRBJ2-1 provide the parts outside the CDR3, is DTGVSQNPRHKITKRGQNVTFRCDPISEHNRLYWYRQTLGQGPEFLTYFQNEAQLEKSRLLSDRFSAERPKGSFSTLEIQRTEQGDSAMYLCASSQTDINEQFFGPGTRLTVL.